Each of the 26 T cell receptor beta chains below was sequenced from the same sample in a study of CD8+ T cells in alopecia areata. The sample's treatment: oral pan-JAK inhibitor, 5-10 mg twice daily. Sequencing templates came from extracted RNA that was reverse transcribed into cDNA. Profiling relied on immunoSEQ multiplex PCR, and the TCRdb table lists in-frame clones only, not all of them. The table lists some 180,000 clones, about 53% of them singletons. Sequenced material: CD8+ T cells sorted from blood, taken at week 24, from a patient treated with tofacitinib. These receptors all come from a human donor with alopecia areata.

The genes are TRBV30 and TRBJ2-1; D uncertain. CDR1 and CDR2 from the germline V gene are GTSNPN and SVGIG (reference sequence). Trimming removed 2 bases from V and 5 bases from J, with 4 bases in between. This CDR3 is 11 amino acids long. The CDR3 DNA is TGTGCCTGGAGTCCAGACAATGAGCAGTTCTTC. This codes for CAWSPDNEQFF.

This clone was detected only once. The rearrangement links TRBV6-1 to TRBJ1-2, with D tentatively TRBD1 (5 bases). V was shortened by 7 bases and J by 8 bases, with 17 bases between the two germline ends. This CDR3 is 13 amino acids long. The germline gives CDR1 MNHNS, CDR2 SASEGT. The CDR3 coding sequence is TGTGCCAGCAAGGCAGGGCGGGCGGACGGCTACACCTTC. Translated: CASKAGRADGYTF.

This chain links TRBV29-1 with TRBJ1-2, with 9 bases matching TRBD1. The CDR3 has 12 residues. Losses at the gene ends were 2 bases for V and 7 bases for J; bases not matched to a gene: 2. The germline gives CDR1 SQVTM, CDR2 ANQGSEA. CDR3 sequence: CSVERQGGGYTF. Written as DNA, the CDR3 is TGCAGCGTTGAAAGACAGGGGGGTGGCTACACCTTC. Combining the CDR3 with reference TRBV29-1 and TRBJ1-2 gives the whole variable domain SAVISQKPSRDICQRGTSLTIQCQVDSQVTMMFWYRQQPGQSLTLIATANQGSEATYESGFVIDKFPISRPNLTFSTLTVSNMSPEDSSIYLCSVERQGGGYTFGSGTRLTVV.

This chain uses TRBV27 with TRBJ2-7; 9 bases agree with TRBD1. Trimming took 7 bases from V and 2 from J; bases not matched to a gene: 18. Looked up from germline, CDR1 is MNHEY and CDR2 is SMNVEV (reference sequence). CDR3 length: 18 residues. DNA for the CDR3: TGTGCCAGCAACTCGAGGGGAACCGGGACAGGGACTCCCTACGAGCAGTACTTC. This gives the protein CASNSRGTGTGTPYEQYF.

This clone was seen only a few times. The chain has TRBV18 and TRBJ2-7; TRBD1 or TRBD2 may be the D gene (5 bases each). Germline V CDR1 and CDR2: KGHSH, LQKENI. This CDR3 has 13 amino acids. Trimming removed 4 bases at V and 4 bases at J, with 11 bases between. The CDR3 is CASSRDETYEQYF. The CDR3, as DNA: TGTGCCAGCTCACGGGACGAAACATACGAGCAGTACTTC. The variable domain in full, with the rest retrieved from reference TRBV18 and TRBJ2-7, is NAGVMQNPRHLVRRRGQEARLRCSPMKGHSHVYWYRQLPEEGLKFMVYLQKENIIDESGMPKERFSAEFPKEGPSILRIQQVVRGDSAAYFCASSRDETYEQYFGPGTRLTVT.

J is TRBJ1-1 and V is TRBV7-9; D gene unclear. The germline CDR1 and CDR2 sequences are SEHNR and FQNEAQ (reference sequence). V was clipped by 5 bases and J by 5 bases, with 9 bases between them. This CDR3 region has 12 residues. The CDR3 nucleotides read TGTGCCAGCAGCCGTGACTTAACTGAAGCTTTCTTT. Its protein product is CASSRDLTEAFF. Supplemented by reference TRBV7-9 and TRBJ1-1, the full variable domain reads DTGVSQNPRHKITKRGQNVTFRCDPISEHNRLYWYRQTLGQGPEFLTYFQNEAQLEKSRLLSDRFSAERPKGSFSTLEIQRTEQGDSAMYLCASSRDLTEAFFGQGTRLTVV.

This chain uses TRBV4-1 with TRBJ1-5; unclear D gene. The germline CDR1 and CDR2 sequences are MGHRA and YSYEKL. The CDR3 runs 14 residues. Trimming left V 1 base short and J 7 bases short, with 11 bases between. This chain's CDR3 is CASSQVVVEQPQHF. The CDR3, as DNA: TGCGCCAGCAGCCAAGTGGTTGTCGAACAGCCCCAGCATTTT.

This clone appeared a few times. The chain recombines TRBV6-5 with TRBJ1-2; D is ambiguous. Germline lookup yields CDR1 MNHEY and CDR2 SVGAGI. CDR3 length: 14 residues. V was shortened by 0 bases and J by 6 bases, with 11 bases between the two germline ends. The CDR3 nucleotides read TGTGCCAGCAGTTACTCGGAAATGACGGATGGCTACACCTTC. As protein: CASSYSEMTDGYTF.

The CDR3, as DNA: TGTGCCACGGGGGCCAACGTCCTGACTTTC. Protein product: CATGANVLTF. The chain uses TRBV6-5 and TRBJ2-6; D call uncertain. This CDR3 contains 10 residues. Germline V gene sequence: CDR1 MNHEY, CDR2 SVGAGI. V shed 10 bases and J shed 4 bases, with 2 bases lying between them.

The chain is built from TRBV19 and TRBJ2-7; weak D call: TRBD2 (7 bases). CDR3 length equals 14 residues. CDR1 and CDR2 (germline): LNHDA, SQIVND (reference sequence). The V end lost 3 bases, the J end lost 0 bases, and 9 bases lay between the germline ends. The CDR3 here is CASSIAGASYEQYF. The CDR3 DNA reads TGTGCCAGTAGTATTGCGGGGGCCTCCTACGAGCAGTACTTC.

The chain combines TRBV15 with TRBJ1-1; possible D gene TRBD1, 6 bases. V gave up 0 bases and J gave up 6 bases, with 8 bases separating them. Germline V gene lookup returns CDR1 LNHNV and CDR2 YYDKDF (reference sequence). The CDR3 runs 13 residues. For the CDR3, the DNA is TGTGCCACCAGCAGAGATAGGGGGTCTGAAGCTTTCTTT. It is translated as CATSRDRGSEAFF.

The chain employs TRBV5-6 and TRBJ1-2; 8 bases are a match to TRBD1. The CDR3 consists of 12 residues. The V and J ends lost 4 bases and 8 bases, in that order; junction bases with no gene match: 4. CDR1 and CDR2 from the germline V gene are SGHDT and YYEEEE. This chain's CDR3 is CASSNQGAGYTF. CDR3 DNA sequence: TGTGCCAGCAGCAACCAGGGGGCGGGCTACACCTTC.

This clone has only a few counts. The chain combines TRBV7-9 with TRBJ1-2, with D unresolved. The CDR3 loop spans 12 amino acids. Germline V gene data show CDR1 as SEHNR and CDR2 as FQNEAQ (reference sequence). V was trimmed by 1 base and J by 7 bases, leaving 7 bases between them. The CDR3 protein is CASSLVGSGYTF. As DNA, the CDR3 is TGTGCCAGCAGCTTAGTAGGGTCTGGCTACACCTTC.

This CDR3 reads CASATSGYEQYF. In nucleotides, the CDR3 is TGCGCCAGCGCGACTAGCGGCTACGAGCAGTACTTC. The V gene is TRBV5-1, the J gene TRBJ2-7; 9 positions agree with TRBD2. Per the germline V gene, CDR1 is SGHRS and CDR2 is YFSETQ. The CDR3 has 12 residues. V shed 7 bases, J shed 3 bases, and the junction held 2 bases outside the gene matches. The whole variable domain, filled in from reference TRBV5-1 and TRBJ2-7, reads KAGVTQTPRYLIKTRGQQVTLSCSPISGHRSVSWYQQTPGQGLQFLFEYFSETQRNKGNFPGRFSGRQFSNSRSEMNVSTLELGDSALYLCASATSGYEQYFGPGTRLTVT.

This sequence joins TRBV5-6 and TRBJ1-3; D is possibly TRBD1 (5 bases). V was cut by 4 bases and J by 0 bases, with 8 bases left in between. CDR1 and CDR2 from the germline V gene are SGHDT and YYEEEE. The CDR3 sequence is 14 residues long. CDR3 in DNA: TGTGCCAGCAGCGGAGGGACCTCTGGAAACACCATATATTTT. Its translation: CASSGGTSGNTIYF. Looking up the rest from reference TRBV5-6 and TRBJ1-3 gives the full variable domain: DAGVTQSPTHLIKTRGQQVTLRCSPKSGHDTVSWYQQALGQGPQFIFQYYEEEERQRGNFPDRFSGHQFPNYSSELNVNALLLGDSALYLCASSGGTSGNTIYFGEGSWLTVV.

This rearrangement joins TRBV19 to TRBJ1-5; TRBD1 might be the D (5 bases). The CDR3 contains 16 residues. V gave up 4 bases and J gave up 4 bases, with 17 bases separating them. CDR1 LNHDA and CDR2 SQIVND come from the germline V gene (reference sequence). The CDR3 protein is CASSNGAGTVNQPQHF. The CDR3 nucleotides read TGTGCCAGTAGTAATGGAGCAGGGACGGTTAATCAGCCCCAGCATTTT.

This clone was counted between two and nine times. V usage is TRBV19 and J usage is TRBJ1-4; D remains ambiguous. Germline CDR1 LNHDA, CDR2 SQIVND (reference sequence). Trimming took off 1 base at V and 8 bases at J, with 5 bases between the two ends. The CDR3 length is 12 residues. The CDR3 DNA reads TGTGCCAGTAGTATAGGAGGGGAAAAACTGTTTTTT. It yields the protein CASSIGGEKLFF.

V gene TRBV11-2 combines with J gene TRBJ2-1, with a possible D match to TRBD1 (6 bases). The germline CDR1 and CDR2 sequences are SGHAT and FQNNGV. Trimming shortened V by 5 bases and J by 5 bases, and 10 bases separated the two germline ends. This CDR3 has 13 residues. For the CDR3, the DNA is TGTGCCAGCAGCCACCACAGGGACAATGAGCAGTTCTTC. Encoded protein: CASSHHRDNEQFF. The full variable domain, in which reference TRBV11-2 and TRBJ2-1 provide the parts outside the CDR3, is EAGVAQSPRYKIIEKRQSVAFWCNPISGHATLYWYQQILGQGPKLLIQFQNNGVVDDSQLPKDRFSAERLKGVDSTLKIQPAKLEDSAVYLCASSHHRDNEQFFGPGTRLTVL.

This clone occurred a few times. This chain's CDR3 is CAATGTGVEGSYEQYF. The CDR3 bases are TGTGCCGCTACCGGGACAGGGGTTGAGGGTTCCTACGAGCAGTACTTC. This chain joins TRBV5-4 and TRBJ2-7; 10 positions agree with TRBD1. V lost 10 bases, J lost 1 base, and 14 bases stayed unmatched. CDR3 size: 16 residues. The germline V gene has CDR1 SGHNT and CDR2 YYREEE (reference sequence).

Comment on this clone: The sample carries other DNA sequences with the same CDR3. The chain combines TRBV9 with TRBJ2-3; D call uncertain. There are 12 residues in the CDR3. Trimming pared 3 bases from V and 0 bases from J, leaving 2 bases between. Germline CDR1 and CDR2: SGDLS and YYNGEE. The CDR3 is CASSASTDTQYF. The CDR3 nucleotides are TGTGCCAGCAGCGCCAGCACAGATACGCAGTATTTT.

V usage is TRBV7-2 and J usage is TRBJ2-5, with 11 bases lining up with TRBD1. CDR3 length equals 14 residues. The V gene's germline CDR1 is SGHTA and CDR2 FQGNSA. V shed 4 bases and J 5 bases; nucleotides not matched to a gene: 3. The CDR3 spells CASSWTGGLETQYF. The CDR3 bases are TGTGCCAGCAGCTGGACAGGGGGCTTGGAGACCCAGTACTTC.

This clone was detected a few times. The junction and the germline gene differ at one end; a read error may be behind it. This chain links TRBV29-1 with TRBJ1-2; D not certain. Per the germline V gene, CDR1 is SQVTM and CDR2 is ANQGSEA. CDR3 length: 10 residues. The CDR3 sequence is CSVEDGLVNF. The CDR3, as DNA: TGCAGCGTCGAGGACGGACTGGTGAACTTC.

This sequence joins TRBV5-6 and TRBJ2-1, with D possibly being TRBD2 (6 bases). Germline loops: CDR1 SGHDT, CDR2 YYEEEE. This CDR3 has 12 residues. V lost 4 bases, J lost 7 bases, and 9 bases lay in between. This chain's CDR3 is CASSGGRNEQFF. The CDR3 nucleotides read TGTGCCAGCAGCGGAGGGAGAAATGAGCAGTTCTTC.

V gene TRBV9 combines with J gene TRBJ1-2, with 9 bases identical to TRBD1. Trimming at V came to 0 bases and at J to 7 bases, leaving 19 bases not matched to a gene. The germline gives CDR1 SGDLS, CDR2 YYNGEE. The CDR3 loop spans 19 amino acids. The CDR3 loop is CASSVAADRGFPSGGGYTF. CDR3 DNA: TGTGCCAGCAGCGTAGCTGCAGACAGGGGGTTCCCGTCAGGGGGTGGCTACACCTTC.

The chain links TRBV5-6 to TRBJ1-5; D not resolved. With 1 base removed from V and 0 bases from J, the gap between germline ends came to 17 bases. The CDR3 loop spans 18 amino acids. Germline V lookup: CDR1 SGHDT, CDR2 YYEEEE. CDR3 sequence (DNA): TGTGCCAGCAGCTTGTCGACATCCCTTGCTTATAGCAATCAGCCCCAGCATTTT. This encodes CASSLSTSLAYSNQPQHF.

The V call is TRBV2, the J call TRBJ1-2; the D gene is possibly TRBD1 (5 bases). The CDR3 is made up of 16 amino acids. V lost 7 bases to trimming and J lost 3 bases, with 21 bases between them. Germline-derived CDR1 and CDR2 are SNHLY and FYNNEI. The CDR3 reads CASNPDRGSVDYGYTF. Written as DNA, the CDR3 is TGTGCCAGCAATCCTGACAGAGGGTCGGTGGACTATGGCTACACCTTC.